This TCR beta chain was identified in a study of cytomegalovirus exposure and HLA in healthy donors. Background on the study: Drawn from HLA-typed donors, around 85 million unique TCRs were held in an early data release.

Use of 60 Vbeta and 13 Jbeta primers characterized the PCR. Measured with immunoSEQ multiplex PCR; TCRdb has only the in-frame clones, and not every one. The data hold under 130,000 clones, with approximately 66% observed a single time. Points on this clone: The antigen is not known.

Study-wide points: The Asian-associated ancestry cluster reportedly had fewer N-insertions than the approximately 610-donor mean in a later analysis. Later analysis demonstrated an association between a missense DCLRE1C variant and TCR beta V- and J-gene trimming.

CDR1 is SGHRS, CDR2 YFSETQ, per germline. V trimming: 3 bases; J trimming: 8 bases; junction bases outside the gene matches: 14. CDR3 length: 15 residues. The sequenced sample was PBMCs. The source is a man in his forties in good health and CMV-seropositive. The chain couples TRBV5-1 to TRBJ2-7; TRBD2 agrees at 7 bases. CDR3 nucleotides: TGCGCCAGCAGCTCCCCCGGCAGCGGGATCCACAAGCAGTACTTC. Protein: CASSSPGSGIHKQYF.